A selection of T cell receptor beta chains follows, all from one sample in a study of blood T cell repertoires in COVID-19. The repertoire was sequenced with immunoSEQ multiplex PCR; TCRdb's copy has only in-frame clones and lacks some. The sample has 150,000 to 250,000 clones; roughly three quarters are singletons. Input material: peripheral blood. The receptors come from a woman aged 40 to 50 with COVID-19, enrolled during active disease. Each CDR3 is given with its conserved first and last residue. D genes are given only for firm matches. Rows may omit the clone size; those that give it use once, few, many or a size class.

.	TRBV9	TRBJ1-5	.	CASSPTGRNQPQHF	TGTGCCAGCAGCCCCACAGGGAGAAATCAGCCCCAGCATTTT
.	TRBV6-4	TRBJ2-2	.	CASSERRGGGELFF	TGTGCCAGCAGTGAAAGAAGGGGCGGCGGGGAGCTGTTTTTT
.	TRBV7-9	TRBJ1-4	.	CASSPTPEGLFF	TGTGCCAGCAGCCCTACGCCGGAGGGGCTGTTTTTT
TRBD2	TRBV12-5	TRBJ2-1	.	CASGLLLAGANNEQFF	TGTGCTAGTGGCTTATTACTAGCGGGAGCAAACAATGAGCAGTTCTTC
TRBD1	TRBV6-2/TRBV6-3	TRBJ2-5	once	CASSTALDRVERTQYF	TGTGCCAGCAGTACGGCCCTGGACAGGGTGGAGAGGACCCAGTACTTC
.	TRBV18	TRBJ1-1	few	CASSLKNTEAFF	TGTGCCAGCTCACTCAAGAACACTGAAGCTTTCTTT
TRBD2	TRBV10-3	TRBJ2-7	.	CAIQTSGGYEQYF	TGTGCCATCCAGACTAGCGGGGGTTACGAGCAGTACTTC
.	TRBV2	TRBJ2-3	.	CASSELASTDTQYF	TGTGCCAGCAGTGAATTGGCAAGCACAGATACGCAGTATTTT
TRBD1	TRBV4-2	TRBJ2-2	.	CASSPRTGGYTGELFF	TGTGCCAGCAGCCCCCGGACAGGGGGTTACACCGGGGAGCTGTTTTTT
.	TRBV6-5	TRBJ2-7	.	CATRRGHGYEQYF	TGTGCCACCAGGCGAGGCCACGGCTACGAGCAGTACTTC
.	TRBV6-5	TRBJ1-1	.	CASGAGARNTEAFF	TGTGCCTCAGGGGCAGGGGCTCGAAACACTGAAGCTTTCTTT
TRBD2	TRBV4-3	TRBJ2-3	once	CASSQGTSGGIQYF	TGCGCCAGCAGCCAAGGGACTAGCGGGGGAATCCAGTATTTT
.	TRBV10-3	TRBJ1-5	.	CAISESGLNQPQHF	TGTGCCATCAGTGAGTCGGGACTCAATCAGCCCCAGCATTTT
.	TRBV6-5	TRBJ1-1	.	CASSRDSPNTEAFF	TGTGCCAGCAGCCGCGACAGTCCGAACACTGAAGCTTTCTTT
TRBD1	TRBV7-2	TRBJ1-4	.	CASSLANRQGVFEKLFF	TGTGCCAGCAGCTTAGCCAACCGACAGGGGGTCTTCGAAAAACTGTTTTTT
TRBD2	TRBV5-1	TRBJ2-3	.	CASKRGDTDTQYF	TGCGCCAGCAAACGGGGGGATACAGATACGCAGTATTTT
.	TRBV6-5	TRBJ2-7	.	CASFLSYEQYF	TGTGCCAGCTTTCTCTCCTACGAGCAGTACTTC
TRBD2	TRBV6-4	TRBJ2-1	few	CASESGREGDEQFF	TGTGCCAGCGAGAGCGGGAGAGAGGGGGATGAGCAGTTCTTC
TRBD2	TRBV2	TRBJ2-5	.	CASSGGLAGLETQYF	TGTGCCAGCAGCGGGGGACTAGCGGGTCTAGAGACCCAGTACTTC
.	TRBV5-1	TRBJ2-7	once	CASSLGQGGNEQYF	TGCGCCAGCAGCTTGGGACAGGGAGGAAACGAGCAGTACTTC
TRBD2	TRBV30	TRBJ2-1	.	CAWSVGLGRGGQFF	TGTGCCTGGAGTGTGGGACTAGGGAGGGGAGGGCAGTTCTTC
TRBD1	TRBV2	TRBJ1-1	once	CASGRQGTGAFF	TGTGCCAGCGGTAGACAGGGGACGGGAGCTTTCTTT
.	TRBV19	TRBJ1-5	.	CASSIDPGIDQPQHF	TGTGCCAGTAGTATAGATCCGGGGATCGATCAGCCCCAGCATTTT
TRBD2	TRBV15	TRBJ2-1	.	CATSPGDSAGEVDEQFF	TGTGCCACCAGCCCTGGGGATTCCGCGGGAGAAGTGGATGAGCAGTTCTTC
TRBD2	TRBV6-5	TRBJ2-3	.	CASRTSGRPADTQYF	TGTGCCAGCCGGACTAGCGGGAGGCCGGCAGATACGCAGTATTTT
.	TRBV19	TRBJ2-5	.	CASSLSQETQYF	TGTGCCAGTAGCCTGTCCCAAGAGACCCAGTACTTC
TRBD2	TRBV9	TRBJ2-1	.	CASSVMGTSMNEQFF	TGTGCCAGCAGCGTAATGGGGACTAGCATGAATGAGCAGTTCTTC
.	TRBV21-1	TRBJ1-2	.	CASSKRQGQNYGYTF	TGTGCCAGCAGCAAACGCCAGGGACAGAACTATGGCTACACCTTC
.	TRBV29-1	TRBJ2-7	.	CSVQPGGTRYEQYF	TGCAGCGTCCAGCCCGGGGGTACCCGCTACGAGCAGTACTTC
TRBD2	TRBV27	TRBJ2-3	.	CASSSYRTSGWFTDTQYF	TGTGCCAGCAGTTCTTACCGGACTAGCGGGTGGTTCACAGATACGCAGTATTTT
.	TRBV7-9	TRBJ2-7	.	CASTQEGRGSYEQYF	TGTGCCAGCACCCAAGAGGGAAGGGGGAGTTACGAGCAGTACTTC
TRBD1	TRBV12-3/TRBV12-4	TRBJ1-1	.	CASSSPDRDEAFF	TGTGCCAGCAGTTCCCCAGACAGGGATGAAGCTTTCTTT
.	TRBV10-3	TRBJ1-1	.	CAISALNTEAFF	TGTGCCATCAGTGCGTTGAACACTGAAGCTTTCTTT
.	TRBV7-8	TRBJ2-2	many	CASSLPRGTNTGELFF	TGTGCCAGCAGCTTACCACGGGGGACGAACACCGGGGAGCTGTTTTTT
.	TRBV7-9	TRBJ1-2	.	CASSLKQNNYGYTF	TGTGCCAGCAGCTTAAAACAAAATAACTATGGCTACACCTTC
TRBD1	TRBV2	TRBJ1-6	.	CASSVRGNNSPLHF	TGTGCCAGCAGTGTCAGGGGGAATAATTCACCCCTCCACTTT
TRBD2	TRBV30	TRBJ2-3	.	CAWSGGAGGDTQYF	TGTGCCTGGAGTGGCGGGGCGGGGGGAGATACGCAGTATTTT
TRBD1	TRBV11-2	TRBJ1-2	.	CASSLERGLNYGYTF	TGTGCCAGCAGCTTAGAGAGGGGGCTTAACTATGGCTACACCTTC